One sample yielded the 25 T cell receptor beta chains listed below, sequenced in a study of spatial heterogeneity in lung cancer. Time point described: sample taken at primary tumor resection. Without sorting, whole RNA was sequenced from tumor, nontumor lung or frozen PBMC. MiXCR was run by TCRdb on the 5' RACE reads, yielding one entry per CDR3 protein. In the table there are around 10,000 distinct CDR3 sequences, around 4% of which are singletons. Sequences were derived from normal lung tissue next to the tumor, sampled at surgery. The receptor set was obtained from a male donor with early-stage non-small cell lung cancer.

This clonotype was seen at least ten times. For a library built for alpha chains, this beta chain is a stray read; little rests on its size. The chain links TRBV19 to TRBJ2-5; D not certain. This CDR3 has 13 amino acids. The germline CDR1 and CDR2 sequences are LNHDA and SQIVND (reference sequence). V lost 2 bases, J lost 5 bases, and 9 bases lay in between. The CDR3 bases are TGTGCCAGTAGTATAACAAAAGCGGAGACCCAGTACTTC. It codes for CASSITKAETQYF.

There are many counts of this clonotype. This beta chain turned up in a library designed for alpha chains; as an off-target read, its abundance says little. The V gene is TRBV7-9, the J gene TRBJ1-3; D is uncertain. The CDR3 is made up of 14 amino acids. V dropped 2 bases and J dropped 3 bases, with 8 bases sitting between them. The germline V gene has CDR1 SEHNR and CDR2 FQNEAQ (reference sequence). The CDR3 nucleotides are TGTGCCAGCAGCTTATTGGGTGATGGAAACACCATATATTTT. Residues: CASSLLGDGNTIYF.

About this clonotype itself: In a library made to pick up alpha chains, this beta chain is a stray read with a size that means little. CDR3 region: CASTPTIRPGQSRINNEKLFF. The CDR3 DNA is TGTGCCAGCACCCCAACGATAAGACCGGGACAGAGCCGGATCAATAATGAAAAACTGTTTTTT. This sequence joins TRBV6-7 and TRBJ1-4; TRBD1 matches at 7 bases. TRBV6-7 is assigned to the ORF class and has an uncertain function. The CDR3 runs to 21 residues. V lost 7 bases, J lost 4 bases, and 27 bases stayed unmatched.

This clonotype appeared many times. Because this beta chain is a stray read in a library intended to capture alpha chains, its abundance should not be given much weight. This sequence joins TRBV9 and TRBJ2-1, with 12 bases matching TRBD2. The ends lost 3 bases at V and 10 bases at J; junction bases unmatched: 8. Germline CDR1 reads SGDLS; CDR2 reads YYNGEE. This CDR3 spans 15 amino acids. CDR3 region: CASSARLAGVSEQFF. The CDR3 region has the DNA TGTGCCAGCAGCGCCCGACTAGCGGGAGTCAGCGAGCAGTTCTTC.

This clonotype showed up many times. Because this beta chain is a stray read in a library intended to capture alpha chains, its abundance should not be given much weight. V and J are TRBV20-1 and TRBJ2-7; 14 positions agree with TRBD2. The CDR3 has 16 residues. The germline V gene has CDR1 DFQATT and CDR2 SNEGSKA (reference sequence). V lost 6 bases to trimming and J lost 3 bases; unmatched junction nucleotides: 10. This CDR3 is CSAGSTGLAGGYEQYF. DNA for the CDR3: TGCAGTGCGGGGTCGACAGGACTAGCGGGAGGCTACGAGCAGTACTTC.

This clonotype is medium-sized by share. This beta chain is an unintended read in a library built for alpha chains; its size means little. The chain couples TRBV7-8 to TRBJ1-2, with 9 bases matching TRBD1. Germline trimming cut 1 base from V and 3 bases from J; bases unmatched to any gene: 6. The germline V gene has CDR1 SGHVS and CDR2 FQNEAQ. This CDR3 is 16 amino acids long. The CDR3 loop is CASSLGGQGNYYGYTF. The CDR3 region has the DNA TGTGCCAGCAGCTTAGGGGGACAGGGAAACTACTATGGCTACACCTTC.

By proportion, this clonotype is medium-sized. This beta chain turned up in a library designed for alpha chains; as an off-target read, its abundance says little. The CDR3 loop is CASSLGNQPQHF. Here the CDR3 DNA reads TGTGCCAGCAGTTTGGGCAATCAGCCCCAGCATTTT. The rearrangement links TRBV28 to TRBJ1-5; D remains unclear. Germline lookup yields CDR1 MDHEN and CDR2 SYDVKM. CDR3 length: 12 residues. Between the trimmed V and J ends, which lost 3 bases and 2 bases, there was a span of 2 bases.

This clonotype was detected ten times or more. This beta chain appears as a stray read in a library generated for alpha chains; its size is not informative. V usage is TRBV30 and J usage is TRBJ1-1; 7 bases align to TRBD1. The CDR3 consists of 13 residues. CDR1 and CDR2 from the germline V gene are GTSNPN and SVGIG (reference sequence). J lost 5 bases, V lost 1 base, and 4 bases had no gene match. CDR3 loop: CAWSGQGGTEAFF. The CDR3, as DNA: TGTGCCTGGAGTGGGCAGGGGGGGACTGAAGCTTTCTTT.

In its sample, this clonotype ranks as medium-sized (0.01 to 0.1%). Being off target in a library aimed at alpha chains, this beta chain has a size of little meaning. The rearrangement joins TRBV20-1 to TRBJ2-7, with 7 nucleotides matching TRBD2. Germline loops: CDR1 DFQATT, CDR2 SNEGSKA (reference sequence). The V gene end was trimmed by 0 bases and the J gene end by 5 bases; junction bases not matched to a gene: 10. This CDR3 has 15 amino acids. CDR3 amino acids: CSARDLRAGINEQYF. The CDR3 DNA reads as TGCAGTGCTAGAGATCTCCGAGCGGGGATCAACGAGCAGTACTTC.

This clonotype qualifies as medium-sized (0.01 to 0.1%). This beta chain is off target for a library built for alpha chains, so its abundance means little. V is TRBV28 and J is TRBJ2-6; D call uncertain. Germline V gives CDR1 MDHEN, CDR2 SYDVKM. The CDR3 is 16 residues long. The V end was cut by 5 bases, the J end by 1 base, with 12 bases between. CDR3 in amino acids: CASSPTDISGANVLTF. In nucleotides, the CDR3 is TGTGCCAGCAGTCCAACTGACATTTCTGGGGCCAACGTCCTGACTTTC.

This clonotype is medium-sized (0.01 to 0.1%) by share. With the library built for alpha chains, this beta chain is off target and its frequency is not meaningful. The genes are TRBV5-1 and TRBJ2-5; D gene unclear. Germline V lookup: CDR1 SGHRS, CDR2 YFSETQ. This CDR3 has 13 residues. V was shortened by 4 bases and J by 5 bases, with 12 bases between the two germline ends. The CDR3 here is CASSLWLGETQYF. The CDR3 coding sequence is TGCGCCAGCAGCCTTTGGTTGGGGGAGACCCAGTACTTC.

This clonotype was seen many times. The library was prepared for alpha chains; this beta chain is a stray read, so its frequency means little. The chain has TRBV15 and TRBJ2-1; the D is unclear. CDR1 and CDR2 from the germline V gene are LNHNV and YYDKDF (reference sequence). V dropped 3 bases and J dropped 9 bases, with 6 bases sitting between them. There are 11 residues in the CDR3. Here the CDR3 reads CATSRLFEQFF. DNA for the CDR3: TGTGCCACCAGCAGGCTCTTTGAGCAGTTCTTC.

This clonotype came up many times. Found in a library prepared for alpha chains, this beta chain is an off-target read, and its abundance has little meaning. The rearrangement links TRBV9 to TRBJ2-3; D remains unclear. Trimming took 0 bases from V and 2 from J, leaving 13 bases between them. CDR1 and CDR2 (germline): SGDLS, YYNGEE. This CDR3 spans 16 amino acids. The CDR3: CASSVGTGVTTDTQYF. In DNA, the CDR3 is TGTGCCAGCAGCGTAGGAACGGGCGTGACCACAGATACGCAGTATTTT.

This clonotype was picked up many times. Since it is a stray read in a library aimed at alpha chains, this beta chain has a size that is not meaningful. The CDR3 sequence: CSVGGINSNQPQHF. CDR3 nucleotides: TGCAGCGTTGGCGGCATTAATAGCAATCAGCCCCAGCATTTT. J is TRBJ1-5 and V is TRBV29-1, with no clear D. From germline, CDR1 is SQVTM and CDR2 ANQGSEA. This CDR3 region has 14 residues. V lost 4 bases to trimming and J lost 0 bases, with 10 bases between them.

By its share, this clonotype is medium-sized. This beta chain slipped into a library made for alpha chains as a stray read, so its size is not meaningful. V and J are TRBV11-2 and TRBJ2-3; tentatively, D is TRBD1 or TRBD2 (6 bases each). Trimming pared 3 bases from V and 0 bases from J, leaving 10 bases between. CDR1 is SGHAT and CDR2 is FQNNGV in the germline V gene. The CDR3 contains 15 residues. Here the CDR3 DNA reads TGTGCCAGCAGCTTTTCGGGGGCTAGCACAGATACGCAGTATTTT. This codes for CASSFSGASTDTQYF.

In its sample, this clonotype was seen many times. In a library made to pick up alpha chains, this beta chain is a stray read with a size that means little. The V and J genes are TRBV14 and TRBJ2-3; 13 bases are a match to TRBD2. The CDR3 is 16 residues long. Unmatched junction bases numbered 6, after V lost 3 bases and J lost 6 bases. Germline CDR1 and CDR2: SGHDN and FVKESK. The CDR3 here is CASSHPGLAGVDTQYF. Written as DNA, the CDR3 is TGTGCCAGCAGCCATCCAGGACTAGCGGGAGTGGATACGCAGTATTTT.

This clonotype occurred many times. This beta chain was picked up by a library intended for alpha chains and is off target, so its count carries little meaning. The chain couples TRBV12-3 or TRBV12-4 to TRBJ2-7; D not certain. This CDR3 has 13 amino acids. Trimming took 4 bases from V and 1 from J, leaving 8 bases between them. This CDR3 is CASSSIGSYEQYF. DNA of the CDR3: TGTGCCAGCAGTTCGATTGGGTCCTACGAGCAGTACTTC.

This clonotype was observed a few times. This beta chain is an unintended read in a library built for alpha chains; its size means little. Written as DNA, the CDR3 is TGTGCCAGTAGCCCCGGACTAGCGATATGGGGAGAGACCCAGTACTTC. Protein: CASSPGLAIWGETQYF. The chain couples TRBV19 to TRBJ2-5; 9 nucleotides align to TRBD2. The CDR3 has 16 amino acids. Per germline, CDR1 LNHDA and CDR2 SQIVND (reference sequence). V lost 6 bases, J lost 4 bases, and 12 bases stayed unmatched.

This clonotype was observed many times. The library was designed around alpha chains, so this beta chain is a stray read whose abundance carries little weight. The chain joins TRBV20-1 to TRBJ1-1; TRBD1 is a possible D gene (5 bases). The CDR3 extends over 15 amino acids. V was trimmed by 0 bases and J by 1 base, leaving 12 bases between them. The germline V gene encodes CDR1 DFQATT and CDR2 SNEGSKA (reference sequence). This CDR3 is CSARERQGRNTEAFF. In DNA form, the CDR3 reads TGCAGTGCTAGAGAGAGGCAGGGCAGGAACACTGAAGCTTTCTTT.

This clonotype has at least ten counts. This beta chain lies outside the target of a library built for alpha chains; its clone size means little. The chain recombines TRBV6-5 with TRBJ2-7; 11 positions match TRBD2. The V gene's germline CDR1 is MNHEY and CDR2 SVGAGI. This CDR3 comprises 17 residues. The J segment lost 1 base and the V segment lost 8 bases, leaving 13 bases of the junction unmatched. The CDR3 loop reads CASGRGLAGGFSYEQYF. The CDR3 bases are TGTGCCAGCGGGAGGGGGCTAGCGGGAGGTTTTTCCTACGAGCAGTACTTC.

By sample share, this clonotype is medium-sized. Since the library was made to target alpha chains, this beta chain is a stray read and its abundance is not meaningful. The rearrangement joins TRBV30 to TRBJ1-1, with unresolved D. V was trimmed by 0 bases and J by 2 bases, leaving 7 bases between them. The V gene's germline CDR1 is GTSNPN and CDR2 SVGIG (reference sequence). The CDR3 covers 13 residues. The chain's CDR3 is CAWSVTVNTEAFF. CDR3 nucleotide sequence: TGTGCCTGGAGTGTAACTGTCAACACTGAAGCTTTCTTT.

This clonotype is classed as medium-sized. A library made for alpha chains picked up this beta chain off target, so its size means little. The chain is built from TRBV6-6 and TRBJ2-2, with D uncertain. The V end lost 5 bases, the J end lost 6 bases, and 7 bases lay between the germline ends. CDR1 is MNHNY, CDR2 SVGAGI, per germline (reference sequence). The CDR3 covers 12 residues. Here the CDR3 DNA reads TGTGCCAGCAGTCCACGCCCCGGGGAGCTGTTTTTT. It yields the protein CASSPRPGELFF.

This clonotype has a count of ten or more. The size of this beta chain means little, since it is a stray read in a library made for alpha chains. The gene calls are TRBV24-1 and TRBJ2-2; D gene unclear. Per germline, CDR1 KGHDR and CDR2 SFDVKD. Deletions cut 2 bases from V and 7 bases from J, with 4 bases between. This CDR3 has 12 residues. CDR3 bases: TGTGCCACCAGTGATTGGAGCGGGGAGCTGTTTTTT. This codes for CATSDWSGELFF.

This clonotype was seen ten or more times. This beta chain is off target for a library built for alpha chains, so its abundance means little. This CDR3 reads CSARVTGYSNQPQHF. CDR3 DNA: TGCAGTGCTAGAGTCACAGGCTATAGCAATCAGCCCCAGCATTTT. The chain is built from TRBV20-1 and TRBJ1-5; tentatively, D is TRBD1 (5 bases). CDR1 and CDR2 from the germline V gene are DFQATT and SNEGSKA (reference sequence). There are 15 residues in the CDR3. Trimming took off 1 base at V and 0 bases at J, with 10 bases between the two ends.

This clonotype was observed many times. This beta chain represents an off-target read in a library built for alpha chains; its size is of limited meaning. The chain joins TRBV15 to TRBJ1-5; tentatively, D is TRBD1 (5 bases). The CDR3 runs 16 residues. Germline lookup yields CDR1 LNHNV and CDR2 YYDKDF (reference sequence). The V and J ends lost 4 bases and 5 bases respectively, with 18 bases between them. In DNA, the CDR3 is TGTGCCACCAGCACTGGACACCATAGGGAGGATCAGCCCCAGCATTTT. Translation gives CATSTGHHREDQPQHF.